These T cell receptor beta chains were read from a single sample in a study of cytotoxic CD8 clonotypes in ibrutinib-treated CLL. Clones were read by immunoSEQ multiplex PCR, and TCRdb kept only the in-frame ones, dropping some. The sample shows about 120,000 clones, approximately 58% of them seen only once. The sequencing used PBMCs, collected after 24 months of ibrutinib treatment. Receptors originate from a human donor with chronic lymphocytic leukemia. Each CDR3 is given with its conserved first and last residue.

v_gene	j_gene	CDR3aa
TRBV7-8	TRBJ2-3	CASSPAPRGLQYF
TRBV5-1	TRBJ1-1	CASSRDRLNTEAFF
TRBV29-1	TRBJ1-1	CSAYSGTGRSEAFF
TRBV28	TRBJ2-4	CASSRDLIAKNIQYF
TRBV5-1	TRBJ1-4	CASSESVATNEKLFF
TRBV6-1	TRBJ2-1	CASTASGGPRWFF
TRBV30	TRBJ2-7	CAWDRTGTEQYF
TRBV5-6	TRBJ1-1	CASSLRPNTEAFF
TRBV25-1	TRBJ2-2	CASSEAGNTGELFF
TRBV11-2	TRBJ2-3	CASSPGTSGGFTAQYF
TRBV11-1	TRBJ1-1	CASSFGGAGDTEAFF
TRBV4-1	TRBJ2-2	CASSQVGGPSTGELFF
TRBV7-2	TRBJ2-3	CASSLASQDTQYF
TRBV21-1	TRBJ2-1	CASSRGRGLVFSRDNEQFF
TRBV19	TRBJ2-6	CASSIDGSGANVLTF
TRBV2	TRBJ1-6	CASSEAETPLHF
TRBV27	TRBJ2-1	CASAQGLYNEQFF
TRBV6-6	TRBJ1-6	CASSYPTEKSPLHF
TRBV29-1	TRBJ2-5	CSVSLSLRETQYF
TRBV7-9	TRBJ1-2	CASSSKEGSRGGYTF
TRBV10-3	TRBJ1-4	CAISRAENEKLFF
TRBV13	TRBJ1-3	CASSFSPNTIYF
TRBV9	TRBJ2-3	CASSSGTWDLTDTQYF
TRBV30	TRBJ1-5	CAWGAGASGKAQHF
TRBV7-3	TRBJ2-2	CASSLRPTPNTGELFF
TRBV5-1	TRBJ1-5	CASSPEGARDQPQHF
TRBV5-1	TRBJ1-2	CASSLESQYGYTF
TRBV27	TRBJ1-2	CASSRGGAFGYTF
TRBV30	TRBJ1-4	CAWSPGQVPLGEKLFF
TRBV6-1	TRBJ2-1	CASSESGGQGTNEQFF
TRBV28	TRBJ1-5	CASSLRTTSQPQHF
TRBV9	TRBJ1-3	CASSVVVGNTIYF
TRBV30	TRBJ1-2	CAWSVRARGQASGYTF
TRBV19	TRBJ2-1	CASSIAGLSYNEQFF
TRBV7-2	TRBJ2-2	CASSLAASLAGELFF
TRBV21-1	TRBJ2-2	CASSTGQGTRDGELFF
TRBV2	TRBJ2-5	CASSGLQETQYF
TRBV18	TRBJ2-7	CASSPPSSGVYEQYF
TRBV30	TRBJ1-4	CAWSETTHNEKLFF
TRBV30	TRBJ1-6	CAWTGSSYNSPLHF
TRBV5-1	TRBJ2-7	CASSITQRGGTYEQYF
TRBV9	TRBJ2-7	CASSVGAGRGARYEQYF
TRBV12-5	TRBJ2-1	CASGLVIGGYNEQFF
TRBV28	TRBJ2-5	CASSLSGVSPLETQYF
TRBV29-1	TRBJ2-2	CSARQGGGGELFF
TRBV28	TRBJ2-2	CASSFPGELFF
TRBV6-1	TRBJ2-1	CASSEGLAKNEQFF
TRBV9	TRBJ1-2	CASSPRDSFNYGYTF
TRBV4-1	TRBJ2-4	CASSQPLLAKNIQYF
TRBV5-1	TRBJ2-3	CASSFVFWDHTQYF
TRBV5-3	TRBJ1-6	CARSWPWDQGSPLHF
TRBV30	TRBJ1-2	CACFRVTSYGYTF
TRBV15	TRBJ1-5	CATSKGGNQPQHF
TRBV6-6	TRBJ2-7	CASSFPGQVFSYEQYF